Listed below are T cell receptor beta chains from one sample, sequenced in a study of blood T cell repertoires in COVID-19. The protocol was immunoSEQ multiplex PCR, while the TCRdb copy is restricted to in-frame clones and leaves out a portion. The table lists approximately 190,000 clones, 82% of them singletons. The sequencing sample was made of peripheral blood. These receptors originate from a woman aged 60 to 75 with COVID-19, enrolled during active disease. CDR3s include the opening cysteine and the closing phenylalanine or tryptophan. Fields, in order: D gene, V gene, clone size, J gene, CDR3 protein, CDR3 DNA. D genes are given only for firm matches. The listing skips clone size in some rows; elsewhere it reads once, few, many or a size class.

>TRBD2|TRBV11-2|NA|TRBJ2-2
CASSLDLAATGELFF
TGTGCCAGCAGCTTAGACCTAGCGGCTACCGGGGAGCTGTTTTTT
>TRBD1|TRBV5-4|few|TRBJ1-6
CASSYYGTEKNSPLHF
TGTGCCAGCAGCTACTACGGGACAGAAAAAAATTCACCCCTCCACTTT
>TRBD2|TRBV19|NA|TRBJ2-1
CASTNDRGTGGYNEQFF
TGTGCCAGTACCAATGATAGGGGTACGGGGGGCTACAATGAGCAGTTCTTC
>NA|TRBV6-6|once|TRBJ2-7
CASSYSMDRAYEQYF
TGTGCCAGCAGTTACTCGATGGACAGAGCCTACGAGCAGTACTTC
>NA|TRBV24-1|once|TRBJ1-2
CATSDQTSGFYGYTF
TGTGCCACCAGTGATCAAACCTCAGGGTTCTATGGCTACACCTTC
>NA|TRBV19|NA|TRBJ2-7
CLGGPYEQYF
TGCCTGGGGGGGCCCTACGAGCAGTACTTC
>TRBD1|TRBV5-6|NA|TRBJ1-1
CASSHRGRETEAFF
TGTGCCAGCAGCCACAGGGGTCGGGAGACTGAAGCTTTCTTT
>TRBD2|TRBV10-3|once|TRBJ2-3
CAISSSGRAVDTQYF
TGTGCCATCAGTTCTAGCGGGAGGGCGGTAGATACGCAGTATTTT
>TRBD1|TRBV29-1|NA|TRBJ1-2
CSVVTGNSYGYTF
TGCAGCGTGGTGACAGGGAATTCCTATGGCTACACCTTC
>TRBD2|TRBV19|once|TRBJ2-3
CASSRTSGSSDTQYF
TGTGCCAGTAGCCGGACTAGCGGGAGTTCAGATACGCAGTATTTT
>TRBD1|TRBV12-3/TRBV12-4|NA|TRBJ1-2
CASSRDRDYGYTF
TGTGCCAGCAGCCGGGACAGGGACTATGGCTACACCTTC
>TRBD2|TRBV5-1|NA|TRBJ2-5
CASSTGAGVRKETQYF
TGCGCCAGCAGCACGGGAGCGGGAGTGAGGAAAGAGACCCAGTACTTC
>NA|TRBV18|NA|TRBJ1-1
CASSPQGHTEAFF
TGTGCCAGCTCACCCCAGGGGCACACTGAAGCTTTCTTT
>NA|TRBV7-2|NA|TRBJ1-3
CASSLAAGMSGNTIYF
TGTGCCAGCAGCTTAGCGGCGGGTATGTCTGGAAACACCATATATTTT
>TRBD1|TRBV5-1|once|TRBJ2-1
CASSLARDRYNEQFF
TGCGCCAGCAGCTTGGCGAGGGACAGATACAATGAGCAGTTCTTC
>NA|TRBV29-1|few|TRBJ2-1
CSVMRGNEQFF
TGCAGCGTTATGCGGGGTAATGAGCAGTTCTTC
>NA|TRBV7-9|NA|TRBJ1-5
CASSSDGRSQHF
TGTGCCAGCAGCAGTGACGGGAGGTCCCAGCATTTT
>TRBD2|TRBV5-1|NA|TRBJ2-2
CASSLLTSANTGELFF
TGCGCCAGCAGCTTATTGACTAGCGCGAACACCGGGGAGCTGTTTTTT
>NA|TRBV4-1|NA|TRBJ2-2
CASSQAGRAGSIGELFF
TGCGCCAGCAGCCAAGCAGGCAGGGCGGGGAGTATCGGGGAGCTGTTTTTT
>TRBD2|TRBV5-6|once|TRBJ2-2
CASSSGGRNTGELFF
TGTGCCAGCAGCTCGGGGGGGCGGAACACCGGGGAGCTGTTTTTT
>NA|TRBV5-1|NA|TRBJ2-3
CASSIDSDTQYF
TGCGCCAGCTCGATCGACTCAGATACGCAGTATTTT
>TRBD2|TRBV11-3|NA|TRBJ2-1
CASSPQLAGRHEQFF
TGTGCCAGCAGCCCCCAATTAGCGGGACGGCATGAGCAGTTCTTC
>TRBD2|TRBV29-1|NA|TRBJ2-7
CSVGGTSGSHEQYF
TGCAGCGTCGGGGGGACTAGCGGGAGTCACGAGCAGTACTTC
>TRBD1|TRBV5-1|NA|TRBJ2-5
CASSDTGVGETQYF
TGCGCCAGCAGTGATACAGGGGTAGGCGAGACCCAGTACTTC
>TRBD2|TRBV18|NA|TRBJ2-2
CASSLTSGYTGELFF
TGTGCCAGCTCACTGACTAGCGGTTACACCGGGGAGCTGTTTTTT